This T cell receptor beta chain appears in the sequencing data of a study of chemoradiotherapy in HPV16-positive cancers (dated by TCRdb to between 2022 and 2023). Broadly, across the study: Candidate HPV-specific T-cell clones and common TCR motifs were defined by functional T-cell assays performed on cells from two HPV16-positive patients. Whether T-cell immunity against the HPV oncoproteins E6 and E7 changes during chemoradiotherapy and whether survival is affected by this immunity were examined in the study. The candidate HPV-specific TCRs and motifs were subsequently tracked in TCR repertoires obtained from roughly 90 patients with HPV-related cancers. Results and caveats for the whole study, not just this receptor: Among HPV16-positive patients, expansion of HPV-responsive T cells during chemoradiotherapy was associated with better recurrence-free survival. Expansion of candidate HPV-specific clones and E7-related TCR motifs was observed in the tumor microenvironment during treatment, whereas no such expansion was observed for non-HPV-specific T cells. The survival association was reported for HPV16-positive patients, and the functional definition of HPV-specific T cells was derived from only two HPV16-positive patients.

In the case of this clone: No cognate antigen has been identified for it. Nothing much larger sits one base from this clone, and base qualities are not available.

CDR1 and CDR2 (LGHNA, YNFKEQ) derive from the germline V gene. Counted from cysteine to phenylalanine, this CDR3 has 16 amino acids. Kept here is only the CDR3 DNA, which spans 48 bases and is read in frame from base 1. V and J are trimmed by 4 bases and 8 bases, and the gene matches miss 15 bases of the junction. Library generation was performed with the immunoSEQ multiplex PCR assay. In its TCRdb copy, this immuneACCESS table keeps in-frame sequences only and misses some clones. Where compared with another copy, unresolved V genes explain less than half of these, and the others have no known cause. The sample profile shows approximately 23,000 clones; around 94% of them were found once. The top ten constitute 22% of the sample. Because repertoires were sampled repeatedly during chemoradiotherapy, clonal expansion in the tumor microenvironment could be followed.

The sequence came from a human donor with HPV-associated anogenital cancer. The chain employs TRBV4-2 and TRBJ1-2, with 8 central nucleotides matching TRBD1. The sequencing used blood, collected from a patient who underwent chemoradiotherapy. The CDR3 region reads CASSPLGQALFNGYTF. Read as DNA, the sequence is TGTGCCAGCAGCCCCCTGGGACAGGCCTTATTTAACGGCTACACCTTC.